Below are 4 T cell receptor beta chains sequenced from a single sample in a study of T cell repertoires in cytomegalovirus infection. The antigens these receptors bind are not known. TCRdb ran MiXCR on the reads and lists one entry per CDR3 protein. In the table there are about 890,000 distinct CDR3 sequences, about a third of which are singletons. The sequenced sample was cultured CD8+ T cells from PBMCs, obtained from culture after CMV antigen stimulation. These receptors all come from a human donor in good health (CMV status not recorded). Some clones in this sample may be carry-over from other donors' samples.

The chain links TRBV15 to TRBJ2-7; D is perhaps TRBD1 or TRBD2 (5 bases each). Germline assignment: CDR1 LNHNV and CDR2 YYDKDF (reference sequence). Trimming removed 4 bases at V and 6 bases at J, with 13 bases between. This CDR3 has 13 amino acids. CDR3 in amino acids: CATSTTTRGEQYF. Here the CDR3 DNA reads TGTGCCACCAGCACTACCACTAGGGGCGAGCAGTACTTC.

V usage is TRBV7-6 and J usage is TRBJ2-5, with 7 bases that match TRBD1. Per germline, CDR1 SGHVS and CDR2 FNYEAQ. J was trimmed by 2 bases and V by 5 bases; bases with no gene match: 5. The CDR3 is 14 residues long. The CDR3 region is CASSVKTGQETQYF. The CDR3 DNA follows: TGTGCCAGCAGCGTAAAGACAGGGCAAGAGACCCAGTACTTC.

This sequence joins TRBV4-2 and TRBJ2-1; 8 bases are a match to TRBD1. The V gene's germline CDR1 is LGHNA and CDR2 YNFKEQ. The trim removed 4 bases at V and 9 bases at J, leaving 11 bases unmatched. This CDR3 contains 15 residues. The CDR3 protein is CASSLKGQGASEQFF. In DNA form, the CDR3 reads TGTGCCAGCAGCCTTAAGGGGCAGGGGGCATCTGAGCAGTTCTTC.

The gene calls are TRBV4-3 and TRBJ2-1; D ambiguous. This CDR3 contains 13 residues. V gave up 0 bases and J gave up 9 bases, with 9 bases separating them. Per germline, CDR1 LGHNA and CDR2 YSLEER. CDR3 residues: CASSQDGPSEQFF. The CDR3 DNA is TGCGCCAGCAGCCAAGATGGCCCCAGTGAGCAGTTCTTC.